This TCR beta chain was recorded in a study of T cells after yellow fever vaccination. The study's findings and limits: A secondary response was less intense yet reached its peak sooner, at day 5 versus 15.

This clonotype was recorded at least ten times. Its cognate antigen is unknown. CDR3 length: 13 residues. With V trimmed by 5 bases and J by 4 bases, 5 bases remained unmatched. CDR1 and CDR2 (germline): DFQATT, SNEGSKA (reference sequence). TCRdb reprocessed the 5' RACE reads with MiXCR, giving one entry per CDR3 protein. The table shows 300,000 to 350,000 distinct CDR3 sequences, with 3.5% to 4.5% occurring only once. This specimen was PBMCs, taken 15 days after the yellow fever booster vaccination. The source of this sequence is a man younger than 35 who received the YFV17D yellow fever vaccine. The chain recombines TRBV20-1 with TRBJ2-1; 7 bases align to TRBD2. Here the CDR3 DNA reads TGCAGTGCTGTCGCGGGACTATACAATGAGCAGTTCTTC. As protein: CSAVAGLYNEQFF.